Following are 32 T cell receptor beta chains from one sample sequenced in a study of blood T cell repertoires in COVID-19. The table came from immunoSEQ multiplex PCR; TCRdb's copy has only in-frame clones and leaves some out. The data contain approximately 390,000 clones, approximately 87% of them singletons. Specimen: PBMCs or T cells enriched from blood (not recorded which). These receptors came from a woman in her fifties or sixties who had recovered from COVID-19.

This rearrangement joins TRBV3-1 (or the pseudogene TRBV3-2) to TRBJ1-1; perhaps TRBD1 as D (5 bases). Per the germline V gene, CDR1 is LGHDT and CDR2 is YNNKEL (reference sequence). The CDR3 length is 13 residues. Trimming cost V 5 bases and J 2 bases, with 9 bases left between them. The CDR3 sequence: CASSKTVNTEAFF. CDR3 nucleotides: TGTGCCAGCAGCAAGACAGTAAACACTGAAGCTTTCTTT.

The rearrangement uses TRBV14 and TRBJ1-6; D is possibly TRBD1 (6 bases). The CDR3 has 18 amino acids. Looked up from germline, CDR1 is SGHDN and CDR2 is FVKESK. V was pared by 3 bases and J by 5 bases, with 20 bases between. For the CDR3, the DNA is TGTGCCAGCAGCCACCGCCGACGGGTAAAGGGGGATAATTCACCCCTCCACTTT. It translates to CASSHRRRVKGDNSPLHF.

As regards this clone: Other nucleotide sequences in the sample specify the same CDR3. The chain's CDR3 is CASSFGTGDGGYTF. CDR3 nucleotide sequence: TGTGCCAGCAGCTTCGGGACAGGGGACGGTGGCTACACCTTC. The chain joins TRBV7-2 to TRBJ1-2, with 10 bases fitting TRBD1. J gave up 7 bases and V 3 bases, and 5 bases lay outside the gene matches. The CDR3 has 14 amino acids. Germline V gives CDR1 SGHTA, CDR2 FQGNSA.

The J gene is TRBJ2-7, the V gene TRBV5-1; the match to TRBD1 covers 7 bases. V was clipped by 4 bases and J by 4 bases; unmatched bases: 8. Germline V CDR1 and CDR2: SGHRS, YFSETQ. This CDR3 has 14 residues. CDR3 DNA sequence: TGCGCCAGCAGCCCTGGGGACAGCGTGTACGAGCAGTACTTC. Translating it yields CASSPGDSVYEQYF.

The chain has TRBV7-9 and TRBJ2-5; 8 nucleotides agree with TRBD2. The J segment lost 1 base and the V segment lost 9 bases, leaving 4 bases of the junction unmatched. CDR3 length: 13 residues. Germline CDR1 reads SEHNR; CDR2 reads FQNEAQ (reference sequence). CDR3 coding DNA: TGTGCCAGTCGGGGGGGAACCCAAGAGACCCAGTACTTC. Its protein is CASRGGTQETQYF. The variable domain in full, with the rest retrieved from reference TRBV7-9 and TRBJ2-5, is DTGVSQNPRHKITKRGQNVTFRCDPISEHNRLYWYRQTLGQGPEFLTYFQNEAQLEKSRLLSDRFSAERPKGSFSTLEIQRTEQGDSAMYLCASRGGTQETQYFGPGTRLLVL.

This clone was seen a few times. The V call is TRBV5-6, the J call TRBJ1-4; tentatively, D is TRBD1 (5 bases). This CDR3 region has 14 residues. Trimming removed 1 base at V and 8 bases at J, with 12 bases between. Germline loops: CDR1 SGHDT, CDR2 YYEEEE. CDR3 bases: TGTGCCAGCAGCTTGAGGGGATTAGGGGAAAAACTGTTTTTT. Its protein product is CASSLRGLGEKLFF.

This clone was seen a handful of times. The CDR3: CASNNDRGTTEAFF. CDR3 DNA sequence: TGTGCCAGCAACAACGACAGGGGTACCACTGAAGCTTTCTTT. The chain couples TRBV2 to TRBJ1-1, with 8 bases matching TRBD1. The ends lost 7 bases at V and 4 bases at J; junction bases unmatched: 8. CDR1 SNHLY and CDR2 FYNNEI come from the germline V gene. The CDR3 covers 14 residues.

The chain carries TRBV4-2 and TRBJ1-6; D unclear. V lost 0 bases and J lost 0, with 15 bases in between. This CDR3 is built from 19 residues. In germline, CDR1 is LGHNA, CDR2 YNFKEQ. CDR3: CASSQDIWASSSYNSPLHF. The CDR3, as DNA: TGTGCCAGCAGCCAAGATATTTGGGCTTCAAGCTCCTATAATTCACCCCTCCACTTT.

The V call is TRBV13, the J call TRBJ1-2; D gene uncertain. The germline V gene has CDR1 PRHDT and CDR2 FYEKMQ (reference sequence). Deletions cut 1 base from V and 7 bases from J, with 16 bases between. CDR3 length: 15 amino acids. This chain's CDR3 is CASSLVSGMGAGYTF. CDR3 sequence (DNA): TGTGCCAGCAGCTTAGTGTCCGGGATGGGAGCTGGCTACACCTTC.

The CDR3 is CASSHDTQRQRGALHEQFF. In DNA, the CDR3 is TGTGCCAGCAGCCATGACACCCAACGTCAGCGGGGGGCTTTACATGAGCAGTTCTTC. The rearrangement joins TRBV4-2 to TRBJ2-1, with TRBD2 matching 9 bases. The CDR3 spans 19 residues. Germline lookup yields CDR1 LGHNA and CDR2 YNFKEQ. The V and J ends lost 3 bases and 8 bases, in that order; junction bases with no gene match: 20.

The V gene is TRBV29-1, the J gene TRBJ1-1; D is undetermined. Per the germline V gene, CDR1 is SQVTM and CDR2 is ANQGSEA. The CDR3 covers 11 residues. V lost 1 base to trimming and J lost 7 bases, with 7 bases between them. CDR3 sequence (DNA): TGCAGCGTTGAAGCCATGCGTGAAGCTTTCTTT. Translated: CSVEAMREAFF.

The chain is built from TRBV6-5 and TRBJ1-2; tentatively, D is TRBD1 (6 bases). The germline CDR1 and CDR2 sequences are MNHEY and SVGAGI. The CDR3 contains 15 residues. V lost 2 bases to trimming and J lost 3 bases, with 13 bases between them. CDR3 region: CASSYETGTYYGYTF. CDR3 nucleotides: TGTGCCAGCAGTTACGAAACAGGGACCTACTATGGCTACACCTTC.

The chain's CDR3 is CASSLGGALGEKLFF. CDR3 sequence (DNA): TGTGCCAGCAGTTTAGGTGGGGCGCTGGGAGAAAAACTGTTTTTT. The gene calls are TRBV27 and TRBJ1-4, with TRBD1 as a possible D gene (5 bases). Germline V gene sequence: CDR1 MNHEY, CDR2 SMNVEV (reference sequence). V shed 2 bases and J shed 8 bases, with 15 bases lying between them. The CDR3 loop spans 15 amino acids.

This clone was found a few times. V and J are TRBV7-9 and TRBJ1-4; 7 nucleotides line up with TRBD1. The germline V gene encodes CDR1 SEHNR and CDR2 FQNEAQ (reference sequence). This CDR3 has 15 residues. Trimming at V came to 4 bases and at J to 8 bases, leaving 10 bases not matched to a gene. The CDR3 DNA follows: TGTGCCAGCAGCTCCTCCGGGACAGTGAGGGAAAAACTGTTTTTT. Translation: CASSSSGTVREKLFF.

V usage is TRBV5-1 and J usage is TRBJ2-3; D unresolved. Trimming took off 7 bases at V and 0 bases at J, with 9 bases between the two ends. Germline V gene sequence: CDR1 SGHRS, CDR2 YFSETQ. This CDR3 has 13 amino acids. The CDR3 bases are TGCGCCAGCCAAGTTACTAGCACAGATACGCAGTATTTT. It codes for CASQVTSTDTQYF.

The rearrangement uses TRBV7-9 and TRBJ2-1; 16 bases map to TRBD2. This CDR3 is built from 19 residues. V lost 4 bases, J lost 3 bases, and 9 bases stayed unmatched. Germline values: CDR1 SEHNR, CDR2 FQNEAQ (reference sequence). The CDR3: CASSSTGTSGGEIYNEQFF. The CDR3 region has the DNA TGTGCCAGCAGCTCCACCGGGACTAGCGGGGGGGAAATCTACAATGAGCAGTTCTTC.

This chain connects TRBV27 to TRBJ2-7, with TRBD2 as a possible D gene (5 bases). Between the trimmed V and J ends, which lost 7 bases and 3 bases, there was a span of 13 bases. The CDR3 spans 13 residues. The germline CDR1 and CDR2 sequences are MNHEY and SMNVEV (reference sequence). CDR3 residues: CASTRADSYEQYF. The CDR3, as DNA: TGTGCCAGCACGAGGGCTGATAGCTACGAGCAGTACTTC.

The chain joins TRBV7-9 to TRBJ2-1, with 11 bases that match TRBD2. The CDR3 runs 18 residues. With 5 bases clipped from V and 7 bases from J, the junction kept 16 bases outside the gene matches. The germline V gene encodes CDR1 SEHNR and CDR2 FQNEAQ (reference sequence). The CDR3 coding sequence is TGTGCCAGCAGCCCGCCCTTTCGACTAGCGGGATTTAAAAATGAGCAGTTCTTC. Translating gives CASSPPFRLAGFKNEQFF.

The genes are TRBV7-3 and TRBJ1-1; D is ambiguous. V was trimmed by 2 bases and J by 3 bases, leaving 10 bases between them. From germline, CDR1 is SGHTA and CDR2 FQGTGA. The CDR3 has 14 amino acids. Here the CDR3 reads CASSLVGRDTEAFF. The CDR3 DNA reads TGTGCCAGCAGCTTAGTTGGGAGAGACACTGAAGCTTTCTTT.

V and J are TRBV29-1 and TRBJ2-7; possibly TRBD1 for D (6 bases). The CDR3 consists of 13 residues. V shed 7 bases and J shed 2 bases, with 15 bases lying between them. Germline assignment: CDR1 SQVTM and CDR2 ANQGSEA. The CDR3 DNA follows: TGCAGCGCCTTAACAGGGATGGCCTACGAGCAGTACTTC. Its protein is CSALTGMAYEQYF.

This chain joins TRBV3-1 (or the pseudogene TRBV3-2) and TRBJ2-2, with 9 positions matching TRBD1. The V gene end was trimmed by 4 bases and the J gene end by 5 bases; junction bases not matched to a gene: 11. Germline-derived CDR1 and CDR2 are LGHDT and YNNKEL (reference sequence). This CDR3 has 17 amino acids. The CDR3: CASSPSAGDRGTGELFF. CDR3 in DNA: TGTGCCAGCAGCCCCTCAGCAGGAGACAGGGGGACCGGGGAGCTGTTTTTT.

The gene calls are TRBV6-2 or TRBV6-3 and TRBJ1-5; 8 bases fit TRBD1. V dropped 2 bases and J dropped 2; count of bases not matched to a gene: 5. Germline loops: CDR1 MNHEY, CDR2 SVGEGT. The CDR3 has 16 amino acids. The CDR3 spells CASSYADRGGNQPQHF. CDR3 nucleotides: TGTGCCAGCAGTTACGCCGACAGGGGAGGCAATCAGCCCCAGCATTTT.

The V gene is TRBV7-8, the J gene TRBJ1-1, with unresolved D. CDR1 SGHVS and CDR2 FQNEAQ come from the germline V gene. V shed 1 base and J shed 6 bases, with 9 bases lying between them. There are 13 residues in the CDR3. CDR3 residues: CASSLDWAAEAFF. The CDR3 nucleotides read TGTGCCAGCAGCTTAGACTGGGCCGCTGAAGCTTTCTTT.

The rearrangement joins TRBV3-1 (or the pseudogene TRBV3-2) to TRBJ1-1; a weak D match, TRBD1 (6 bases). CDR1 LGHDT and CDR2 YNNKEL come from the germline V gene (reference sequence). V was cut by 1 base and J by 5 bases, with 8 bases left in between. The CDR3 is 13 residues long. For the CDR3, the DNA is TGTGCCAGCAGCCAAGTTACAGGGACTGAAGCTTTCTTT. As protein: CASSQVTGTEAFF.

Here the CDR3 reads CASSRWTEVSGELFF. CDR3 DNA sequence: TGTGCCAGCAGCCGATGGACAGAAGTATCCGGGGAGCTGTTTTTT. This chain joins TRBV7-6 and TRBJ2-2; D is possibly TRBD1 (6 bases). Germline lookup yields CDR1 SGHVS and CDR2 FNYEAQ. Trimming pared 5 bases from V and 6 bases from J, leaving 16 bases between. This CDR3 is 15 amino acids long. The variable domain in full, completed from reference TRBV7-6 and TRBJ2-2, reads GAGVSQSPRYKVTKRGQDVALRCDPISGHVSLYWYRQALGQGPEFLTYFNYEAQQDKSGLPNDRFSAERPEGSISTLTIQRTEQRDSAMYRCASSRWTEVSGELFFGEGSRLTVL.

In its sample, this clone was seen once. The rearrangement uses TRBV28 and TRBJ1-2; unclear D gene. The V end lost 2 bases, the J end lost 7 bases, and 11 bases lay between the germline ends. In germline, CDR1 is MDHEN, CDR2 SYDVKM. The CDR3 runs to 13 residues. The CDR3, as DNA: TGTGCCAGCAGTTTAAATCACGGCGGTGGCTACACCTTC. Its protein product is CASSLNHGGGYTF.

This chain joins TRBV5-1 and TRBJ1-1; D perhaps matches TRBD1 (5 bases). The CDR3 is made up of 14 amino acids. CDR1 is SGHRS and CDR2 is YFSETQ in the germline V gene. The V end lost 4 bases, the J end lost 1 base, and 11 bases lay between the germline ends. The chain's CDR3 is CASSQRGQNTEAFF. DNA of the CDR3: TGCGCCAGCAGCCAACGTGGACAGAACACTGAAGCTTTCTTT.

The gene calls are TRBV18 and TRBJ1-2, with 8 bases identical to TRBD1. V was pared by 3 bases and J by 6 bases, with 12 bases of the junction left unmatched. CDR1 is KGHSH, CDR2 LQKENI, per germline. The CDR3 totals 16 residues. CDR3 loop: CASSPTLQGGSHGYTF. CDR3 bases: TGTGCCAGCTCACCCACTTTACAGGGGGGCTCTCATGGCTACACCTTC.

The chain employs TRBV27 and TRBJ2-1; a possible D gene is TRBD2 (5 bases). This CDR3 has 12 amino acids. The V gene's germline CDR1 is MNHEY and CDR2 SMNVEV (reference sequence). The germline V and J ends were trimmed by 5 bases and 5 bases, with 7 bases remaining between them. CDR3 loop: CASSPGDNEQFF. CDR3 in DNA: TGTGCCAGCAGTCCCGGGGACAATGAGCAGTTCTTC.

The V gene is TRBV28, the J gene TRBJ1-5; TRBD1 is a possible D gene (5 bases). Germline CDR1 MDHEN, CDR2 SYDVKM. The CDR3 is made up of 13 amino acids. V lost 5 bases to trimming and J lost 3 bases, with 8 bases between them. CDR3 bases: TGTGCCAGCAGTGGGGCCGTCAATCAGCCCCAGCATTTT. Protein product: CASSGAVNQPQHF.

The rearrangement links TRBV13 to TRBJ2-1; 9 bases are a match to TRBD2. The V gene end was trimmed by 5 bases and the J gene end by 6 bases; junction bases not matched to a gene: 8. This CDR3 is 15 amino acids long. Germline V CDR1 and CDR2: PRHDT, FYEKMQ (reference sequence). The CDR3 bases are TGTGCCAGCAGCCCGGGCGGGGGGGCGGTCAATGAGCAGTTCTTC. It specifies CASSPGGGAVNEQFF.

V and J are TRBV24-1 and TRBJ2-1, with 7 bases aligning to TRBD1. After removal of 7 bases from V and 6 bases from J, the junction contained 2 bases not matched to a gene. From germline, CDR1 is KGHDR and CDR2 SFDVKD. CDR3 size: 12 residues. The CDR3: CATSAGGNEQFF. CDR3 coding DNA: TGTGCCACCAGCGCAGGGGGCAATGAGCAGTTCTTC.